What follows are 28 T cell receptor beta chains derived from one specimen sequenced in a study of cytomegalovirus exposure and HLA in healthy donors (dated by TCRdb to about 2017). Library generation was performed with the immunoSEQ multiplex PCR assay. For the multiplex PCR, a mixture combining 60 forward primers for TCR Vbeta segments and 13 reverse primers for TCR Jbeta segments was used. TCRdb mirrors the immuneACCESS table, restricted to in-frame sequences. Some clones are absent from its copies; in checked studies, under half trace to an unresolved V gene, and the reason for the others is unknown. A total of 130,000 or so clones appear in this sample, around 83% of them only once. Together, the top ten hold 2.5% to 3% of the sample. Sequencing used PBMCs. The receptors originated from a woman aged 18 to 35 in good health and CMV-seropositive.

This sequence joins TRBV19 and TRBJ1-6; a weak D match, TRBD1 (5 bases). The CDR3 consists of 16 residues. V lost 0 bases, J lost 8 bases, and 14 bases lay in between. Germline V CDR1 and CDR2: LNHDA, SQIVND (reference sequence). CDR3 sequence: CASSIEGAGRHSPLHF. CDR3 DNA: TGTGCCAGTAGTATAGAGGGAGCAGGGAGGCATTCACCCCTCCACTTT.

This clone was seen a few times. The chain combines TRBV6-6 with TRBJ1-4; perhaps TRBD1 as D (6 bases). This CDR3 contains 15 residues. With 7 bases removed from V and 6 bases from J, the gap between germline ends came to 18 bases. Per the germline V gene, CDR1 is MNHNY and CDR2 is SVGAGI (reference sequence). Here the CDR3 DNA reads TGTGCCAGCACCCCGGGTCAGGGGCCTTATGAAAAACTGTTTTTT. As protein: CASTPGQGPYEKLFF.

V is TRBV5-5 and J is TRBJ2-7; 8 positions match TRBD2. This CDR3 comprises 10 residues. Per the germline V gene, CDR1 is SGHKS and CDR2 is YYEKEE (reference sequence). DNA of the CDR3: TGTGCCAGCAGCCCGGGGGGGTTAGGGGTC. As protein: CASSPGGLGV.

This chain links TRBV11-1 with TRBJ2-1, with 10 bases aligning to TRBD2. The CDR3 sequence is 17 residues long. V dropped 0 bases and J dropped 4; count of bases not matched to a gene: 6. The V gene's germline CDR1 is SGHAT and CDR2 FQDESV (reference sequence). CDR3 in amino acids: CASSLALAGGGYNEQFF. The DNA for the CDR3 is TGTGCCAGCAGCTTAGCCTTAGCGGGGGGTGGTTACAATGAGCAGTTCTTC. Together with reference TRBV11-1 and TRBJ2-1, the CDR3 gives the full variable domain: EAEVAQSPRYKITEKSQAVAFWCDPISGHATLYWYRQILGQGPELLVQFQDESVVDDSQLPKDRFSAERLKGVDSTLKIQPAELGDSAMYLCASSLALAGGGYNEQFFGPGTRLTVL.

J is TRBJ2-1 and V is TRBV4-2, with 7 bases fitting TRBD2. After removal of 0 bases from V and 2 bases from J, the junction contained 7 bases not matched to a gene. CDR1 and CDR2 (germline): LGHNA, YNFKEQ. The CDR3 extends over 17 amino acids. The CDR3 is CASSQEKGTNAYNEQFF. CDR3 in DNA: TGTGCCAGCAGCCAAGAGAAAGGGACTAATGCCTACAATGAGCAGTTCTTC.

The V and J genes are TRBV5-4 and TRBJ2-1; TRBD2 matches 8 bases. Germline trimming cut 1 base from V and 9 bases from J; bases unmatched to any gene: 6. CDR3 length: 14 amino acids. Germline V lookup: CDR1 SGHNT, CDR2 YYREEE (reference sequence). Here the CDR3 DNA reads TGTGCCAGCAGCTTGCAGCGGGGGAGTAGTGAGCAGTTCTTC. Its translation is CASSLQRGSSEQFF.

The chain combines TRBV6-6 with TRBJ1-6; TRBD1 is a possible D gene (6 bases). V was clipped by 0 bases and J by 13 bases, with 10 bases between them. This CDR3 has 13 amino acids. In germline, CDR1 is MNHNY, CDR2 SVGAGI (reference sequence). The CDR3 protein is CASSYSTTGPLHF. The CDR3 region has the DNA TGTGCCAGCAGTTACTCGACTACAGGGCCCCTCCACTTT.

This chain joins TRBV25-1 and TRBJ2-1; TRBD1 matches at 8 bases. This CDR3 is built from 15 residues. J was trimmed by 8 bases and V by 4 bases; bases with no gene match: 10. The germline V gene has CDR1 MGHDK and CDR2 SYGVNS. This CDR3 is CASSAPSDRADEQFF. The DNA of the CDR3 is TGTGCCAGCAGTGCCCCCTCGGACAGGGCGGATGAGCAGTTCTTC.

This clone showed up just a few times. The chain employs TRBV7-9 and TRBJ2-7, with D tentatively TRBD2 (5 bases). This CDR3 comprises 13 residues. Trimming took 5 bases from V and 6 from J, leaving 14 bases between them. CDR1 and CDR2 (germline): SEHNR, FQNEAQ (reference sequence). The CDR3 reads CASSRGSPGEQYF. The CDR3 DNA is TGTGCCAGCAGCCGAGGGAGCCCCGGCGAGCAGTACTTC.

This clone was recorded a few times. This chain joins TRBV7-2 and TRBJ2-3, with TRBD2 as a possible D gene (5 bases). CDR1 and CDR2 from the germline V gene are SGHTA and FQGNSA. There are 14 residues in the CDR3. Trimming cost V 6 bases and J 3 bases, with 13 bases left between them. The DNA for the CDR3 is TGTGCCAGCAGATCCCCTACTAGGACAGATACGCAGTATTTT. Translation: CASRSPTRTDTQYF.

The chain links TRBV10-3 to TRBJ2-1, with 8 bases aligning to TRBD2. Germline V gives CDR1 ENHRY, CDR2 SYGVKD. The CDR3 has 11 amino acids. The trim removed 10 bases at V and 7 bases at J, leaving 3 bases unmatched. CDR3 bases: TGTGCCACCCGGGAGGGTAATGAGCAGTTCTTC. Translating gives CATREGNEQFF.

V is TRBV27 and J is TRBJ2-1; 13 nucleotides align to TRBD2. The germline V gene has CDR1 MNHEY and CDR2 SMNVEV (reference sequence). The length of the CDR3 is 15 residues. The trim removed 5 bases at V and 7 bases at J, leaving 5 bases unmatched. The CDR3 here is CASSRGTSGDNEQFF. In DNA, the CDR3 is TGTGCCAGCAGTCGCGGGACTAGCGGGGATAATGAGCAGTTCTTC.

The V call is TRBV5-1, the J call TRBJ2-7; 10 bases align to TRBD2. Matching the DNA end better, TRBJ2-1 makes the J call doubtful. Germline loops: CDR1 SGHRS, CDR2 YFSETQ. This CDR3 spans 16 amino acids. The CDR3 sequence: CASSLGSGGAYNEQFF. The DNA for the CDR3 is TGCGCCAGCAGCTTGGGGAGCGGGGGGGCCTACAATGAGCAGTTCTTC.

The chain has TRBV7-6 and TRBJ2-1; D not certain. CDR1 SGHVS and CDR2 FNYEAQ come from the germline V gene. V lost 3 bases and J lost 6, with 15 bases in between. This CDR3 has 15 residues. CDR3 in DNA: TGTGCCAGCAGCTTGCCCTCCTACTATGGCAATGAGCAGTTCTTC. It yields the protein CASSLPSYYGNEQFF.

The CDR3 DNA is TGTGCCGGGTCCGGAGCGGGGCTATCGGAGACCCAGTACTTC. Translating it yields CAGSGAGLSETQYF. The chain employs TRBV30 and TRBJ2-5; the match to TRBD2 covers 7 bases. Germline V gene sequence: CDR1 GTSNPN, CDR2 SVGIG (reference sequence). CDR3 length equals 14 residues. J gave up 5 bases and V 8 bases, and 14 bases lay outside the gene matches.

The chain employs TRBV2 and TRBJ2-7, with TRBD1 identical over 12 bases. Losses at the gene ends were 7 bases for V and 8 bases for J; bases not matched to a gene: 3. CDR1 SNHLY and CDR2 FYNNEI come from the germline V gene. The CDR3 extends over 12 amino acids. The DNA of the CDR3 is TGTGCCAGCACCGGGACAGGGGGCCAGCAGTACTTC. It specifies CASTGTGGQQYF.

This clone showed up just a few times. V gene TRBV18 combines with J gene TRBJ1-1; 7 positions agree with TRBD1. Germline V gene data show CDR1 as KGHSH and CDR2 as LQKENI. The J segment lost 4 bases and the V segment lost 2 bases, leaving 13 bases of the junction unmatched. CDR3 length: 17 residues. The CDR3 is CASSPARQGLGSTEAFF. CDR3 coding DNA: TGTGCCAGCTCACCAGCTAGACAGGGTTTAGGGAGCACTGAAGCTTTCTTT.

This clone was observed a handful of times. The CDR3 reads CAISGSGGDTGELFF. DNA for the CDR3: TGTGCCATCAGTGGAAGCGGGGGGGACACCGGGGAGCTGTTTTTT. The genes are TRBV10-3 and TRBJ2-2, with TRBD2 matching over 10 bases. This CDR3 comprises 15 residues. Per germline, CDR1 ENHRY and CDR2 SYGVKD. V lost 4 bases, J lost 3 bases, and 2 bases stayed unmatched.

This chain links TRBV10-1 with TRBJ2-3; 9 bases are shared with TRBD2. The junction had 5 bases not matched to a gene; V was cut back by 2 bases and J by 2 bases. Germline-derived CDR1 and CDR2 are WNHNN and SYGVQD (reference sequence). This CDR3 comprises 16 residues. Here the CDR3 reads CASSERLAGNTDTQYF. The DNA for the CDR3 is TGCGCCAGCAGTGAGAGGCTAGCGGGGAACACAGATACGCAGTATTTT.

As DNA, the CDR3 is TGTGCTAGTGGTTACCCCGGGACTAGCGGCGGGACCGGGGAGCTGTTTTTT. Translating gives CASGYPGTSGGTGELFF. This sequence joins TRBV12-5 and TRBJ2-2, with 11 bases identical to TRBD2. The germline V gene encodes CDR1 LGHNT and CDR2 FRNRAP. The CDR3 consists of 17 residues. Trimming at V came to 4 bases and at J to 5 bases, leaving 9 bases not matched to a gene.

The chain carries TRBV9 and TRBJ2-2, with 8 nucleotides matching TRBD2. CDR3 length: 15 residues. Germline loops: CDR1 SGDLS, CDR2 YYNGEE. V was clipped by 4 bases and J by 4 bases; unmatched bases: 6. The CDR3 is CASSSAGVSTGELFF. CDR3 nucleotides: TGTGCCAGCAGCTCAGCGGGGGTTAGCACCGGGGAGCTGTTTTTT. Filled out from reference TRBV9 and TRBJ2-2, the complete variable domain reads DSGVTQTPKHLITATGQRVTLRCSPRSGDLSVYWYQQSLDQGLQFLIQYYNGEERAKGNILERFSAQQFPDLHSELNLSSLELGDSALYFCASSSAGVSTGELFFGEGSRLTVL.

The chain has TRBV2 and TRBJ2-2, with TRBD2 matching 7 bases. Germline CDR1 and CDR2: SNHLY and FYNNEI. Trimming cost V 8 bases and J 4 bases; bases outside gene matches: 4. This CDR3 has 13 amino acids. CDR3 nucleotide sequence: TGTGCCAGCGACGGGGGGTTCACCGGGGAGCTGTTTTTT. It codes for CASDGGFTGELFF.

V usage is TRBV7-9 and J usage is TRBJ2-7; 12 positions agree with TRBD1. CDR3 size: 16 residues. CDR1 is SEHNR, CDR2 FQNEAQ, per germline (reference sequence). Unmatched junction bases numbered 5, after V lost 0 bases and J lost 5 bases. CDR3 amino acids: CASSLAGGTGGHEQYF. The CDR3 DNA reads as TGTGCCAGCAGCTTAGCAGGGGGGACAGGGGGCCACGAGCAGTACTTC.

This clone occurred once. The chain links TRBV6-5 to TRBJ2-4; TRBD1 might be the D (6 bases). V was trimmed by 6 bases and J by 9 bases, leaving 15 bases between them. Germline CDR1 MNHEY, CDR2 SVGAGI. The CDR3 totals 13 residues. The CDR3 DNA follows: TGTGCCAGCAGCATATCAGGGGTTGGCATTCAGTACTTC. Its protein product is CASSISGVGIQYF.

The chain couples TRBV6-4 to TRBJ2-1; 11 bases map to TRBD2. CDR3 length: 16 amino acids. The ends lost 0 bases at V and 4 bases at J; junction bases unmatched: 2. From germline, CDR1 is MRHNA and CDR2 SNTAGT. CDR3 DNA sequence: TGTGCCAGCAGTGACTCGACTAGCGGGGTATACAATGAGCAGTTCTTC. It encodes CASSDSTSGVYNEQFF.

The chain recombines TRBV6-4 with TRBJ2-1; 8 bases are a match to TRBD2. V lost 4 bases and J lost 2; bases outside the gene matches: 10. Germline V lookup: CDR1 MRHNA, CDR2 SNTAGT. This CDR3 has 17 amino acids. This CDR3 is CASSVVGGGSPYNEQFF. The CDR3 coding sequence is TGTGCCAGCAGTGTTGTTGGCGGGGGGAGTCCCTACAATGAGCAGTTCTTC.

J is TRBJ2-3 and V is TRBV11-2; 9 bases are shared with TRBD1. With 7 bases clipped from V and 4 bases from J, the junction kept 12 bases outside the gene matches. The CDR3 sequence is 16 residues long. Germline V lookup: CDR1 SGHAT, CDR2 FQNNGV. CDR3 coding DNA: TGTGCCAGCAAAGAGTTAGGGACAGGGTTCCCAGATACGCAGTATTTT. Translating it yields CASKELGTGFPDTQYF.

The chain links TRBV7-3 to TRBJ2-7, with 8 bases matching TRBD1. Germline-derived CDR1 and CDR2 are SGHTA and FQGTGA. This CDR3 is built from 14 residues. V trimming: 5 bases; J trimming: 5 bases; junction bases outside the gene matches: 8. CDR3 protein: CASSPGTGRDEQYF. The CDR3 bases are TGTGCCAGCAGCCCCGGGACAGGCCGCGACGAGCAGTACTTC.